A selection of T cell receptor beta chains follows, all from one sample in a study of blood T cell repertoires in COVID-19. Generated by immunoSEQ multiplex PCR, the TCRdb table keeps only in-frame clones and is missing some. The table records tens of thousands of clones, less than 90% of them present only once. Sequenced material: peripheral blood. These receptors all stem from a man in his sixties with acute or convalescent COVID-19. The CDR3 runs from the conserved cysteine through the conserved F or W. A D gene is named only where the DNA matches it firmly. Part of the rows lack a size; the others show once, few, many or a class for expanded clones.

J	size	D	V	CDR3	DNA
TRBJ2-3	.	TRBD2	TRBV5-6	CASSSQRGGHTDTQYF	TGTGCCAGCAGCTCCCAGCGGGGGGGGCACACAGATACGCAGTATTTT
TRBJ1-2	once	.	TRBV28	CASSPGRGYTF	TGTGCCAGCAGCCCGGGGAGGGGCTACACCTTC
TRBJ1-2	.	TRBD1	TRBV3-1/TRBV3-2	CASSQGQGAGYGYTF	TGTGCCAGCAGCCAAGGTCAGGGGGCCGGCTATGGCTACACCTTC
TRBJ2-7	once	TRBD1	TRBV28	CASSPPGQGASYEQYF	TGTGCCAGCAGCCCCCCGGGACAGGGCGCTTCCTACGAGCAGTACTTC
TRBJ1-2	.	.	TRBV7-9	CASSPTFGAYGYTF	TGTGCCAGCAGCCCGACTTTTGGGGCTTACGGCTACACCTTC
TRBJ1-1	.	.	TRBV7-9	CASSPEGKHSRLNTEAFF	TGTGCCAGCAGCCCGGAGGGAAAACACTCGAGACTGAACACTGAAGCTTTCTTT
TRBJ2-2	.	TRBD2	TRBV7-2	CASSKVAGSNTGELFF	TGTGCCAGCAGCAAAGTAGCGGGATCGAACACCGGGGAGCTGTTTTTT
TRBJ2-7	.	.	TRBV6-2/TRBV6-3	CASSYSGTTEQYF	TGTGCCAGCAGTTACAGCGGAACAACCGAGCAGTACTTC
TRBJ2-5	.	.	TRBV5-1	CASRPGSLETQYF	TGCGCCAGCCGTCCGGGGTCCTTAGAGACCCAGTACTTC
TRBJ1-5	few	.	TRBV6-2/TRBV6-3	CASSYDSLNQPQHF	TGTGCCAGCAGTTACGACAGCCTCAATCAGCCCCAGCATTTT
TRBJ2-1	.	.	TRBV6-5	CASSYSSIANPPLFF	TGTGCCAGCAGTTACTCGAGTATAGCCAACCCACCACTGTTCTTC
TRBJ1-1	.	.	TRBV12-3/TRBV12-4	CASSPTGLSEAFF	TGTGCCAGCAGTCCGACGGGACTATCTGAAGCTTTCTTT
TRBJ2-5	few	TRBD2	TRBV7-2	CASSLVAGEGETQYF	TGTGCCAGCAGCTTAGTCGCGGGAGAGGGGGAGACCCAGTACTTC
TRBJ2-3	.	TRBD1	TRBV7-2	CASSRDRGTDTQYF	TGTGCCAGCAGCCGGGACAGGGGAACAGATACGCAGTATTTT
TRBJ2-3	.	TRBD2	TRBV2	CASSSSGRGTDTQYF	TGTGCCAGCAGTTCTAGCGGGAGGGGCACAGATACGCAGTATTTT
TRBJ2-1	.	TRBD2	TRBV19	CATQGTSGSPYNEQFF	TGTGCCACACAGGGGACTAGCGGGAGTCCCTACAATGAGCAGTTCTTC
TRBJ1-5	.	TRBD1	TRBV7-2	CASSERDRGTNQPQHF	TGTGCCAGCAGCGAACGGGACAGGGGGACGAATCAGCCCCAGCATTTT
TRBJ1-3	.	.	TRBV28	CASSLSTDTIYF	TGTGCCAGCAGTTTATCCACAGACACCATATATTTT
TRBJ1-3	.	.	TRBV7-8	CASSGQLSGNTIYF	TGTGCCAGCAGCGGACAGCTCTCTGGAAACACCATATATTTT
TRBJ2-1	.	.	TRBV30	CAWTSRNEQFF	TGTGCCTGGACATCTAGAAATGAGCAGTTCTTC
TRBJ2-3	.	TRBD2	TRBV30	CAWSSPGLAGGLADTQYF	TGTGCCTGGAGCTCCCCGGGACTAGCGGGGGGGCTAGCAGATACGCAGTATTTT
TRBJ2-1	.	.	TRBV5-4	CASKTWGGGAYNEQFF	TGTGCCAGCAAAACTTGGGGCGGGGGCGCCTACAATGAGCAGTTCTTC
TRBJ2-2	.	.	TRBV9	CASSVRDNTGELFF	TGTGCCAGCAGCGTGAGGGATAACACCGGGGAGCTGTTTTTT
TRBJ2-6	.	.	TRBV6-1	CASDRDSGANVLTF	TGTGCCAGCGACAGAGACTCTGGGGCCAACGTCCTGACTTTC
TRBJ2-5	.	.	TRBV12-3/TRBV12-4	CASSFGRGETQYF	TGTGCCAGCAGTTTCGGCAGGGGAGAGACCCAGTACTTC
TRBJ2-1	.	TRBD2	TRBV6-6	CASRRVGGGTYEQFF	TGTGCCAGCAGGAGAGTCGGGGGAGGGACCTATGAGCAGTTCTTC